This T cell receptor (beta chain) was found in a study of CD8 T cells in ankylosing spondylitis. MiXCR, run by TCRdb on the 5' RACE reads, gives a single entry per CDR3 protein. The top ten clones hold around 7% of a sample with 200,000 to 300,000 distinct CDR3 sequences, over 8.5% of them seen once. In regard to this clonotype: A clone one base away is much larger, so this may be a read error.

V gave up 1 base and J gave up 18 bases, with 16 bases separating them. Looked up from germline, CDR1 is LGHNA and CDR2 is YSLEER. This CDR3 is built from 13 residues. This TCR was recovered from a male donor with ankylosing spondylitis or in good health (not recorded which). The rearrangement links TRBV4-3 to TRBJ1-6; D is ambiguous. Specimen: blood, either unsorted or a sorted T cell fraction (not recorded which). This CDR3 is CASSQGSLLSPHF. The CDR3 bases are TGCGCCAGCAGCCAAGGGAGTTTGTTATCCCCCCACTTT.